The sequence of this T cell receptor (beta chain) was determined in a study of blood T cell repertoires in COVID-19. Across the study: Acute and convalescent COVID-19 specimens originated in the United States, Italy and Spain. The cDNA or gDNA used as material had been derived from T cells, B-cell-depleted T cells, or PBMCs.

About this clone: At the DNA level, this CDR3 is encoded by other sequences in the same sample as well.

Authors' data handling: Estimation of nucleated cell counts relied on the amplification of reference gene primers. Sequencing used immunoSEQ multiplex PCR; TCRdb keeps in-frame clones, though not all of them. That table furnishes V, J and clone size, whereas the DNA furnished D and trimming. The sample contains around 300,000 clones, roughly nine tenths of which appear only once. Trimming at V came to 2 bases and at J to 4 bases, leaving 1 base not matched to a gene. This CDR3 has 14 residues. Germline lookup yields CDR1 ENHRY and CDR2 SYGVKD. This receptor was obtained from a woman aged 40-49 years who had recovered from COVID-19. V gene TRBV10-3 combines with J gene TRBJ1-5, with 8 bases that match TRBD1. Sample: peripheral blood. CDR3 sequence: CAISEGQGNQPQHF. CDR3 nucleotide sequence: TGTGCCATCAGTGAGGGACAGGGAAATCAGCCCCAGCATTTT.